These 26 T cell receptor beta chains came from one sample sequenced in a study of T cell repertoires in cytomegalovirus infection. TCRdb redid the calling of the reads with MiXCR, one entry per CDR3 protein. The table has approximately 500,000 distinct CDR3 sequences, 16% seen once. Sequencing used CD8+ T cells from PBMCs. These receptors were obtained from a human donor in good health (CMV status not recorded). Some clones in this sample may be carry-over from other donors' samples.

There are a few counts of this clonotype. The chain links TRBV6-6 to TRBJ1-5; TRBD1 is a possible D gene (5 bases). V shed 6 bases and J shed 4 bases, with 13 bases lying between them. Germline V lookup: CDR1 MNHNY, CDR2 SVGAGI (reference sequence). This CDR3 comprises 14 residues. CDR3 in amino acids: CASRTLGLNQPQHF. As DNA, the CDR3 is TGTGCCAGCAGGACACTGGGGCTGAATCAGCCCCAGCATTTT.

The chain couples TRBV12-3 or TRBV12-4 to TRBJ2-7; TRBD1 might be the D (6 bases). Between the trimmed V and J ends, which lost 3 bases and 4 bases, there was a span of 10 bases. The CDR3 is 13 amino acids. The CDR3 nucleotides are TGTGCCAGCAGTTTCGCCAGGGGTTACGAGCAGTACTTC. Amino acids: CASSFARGYEQYF.

As concerns this clonotype: The germline gene is not matched at one end of the junction; a read error may be the cause. V gene TRBV29-1 combines with J gene TRBJ2-2; a weak D match, TRBD2 (5 bases). CDR3 length equals 13 residues. CDR1 and CDR2 (germline): SQVTM, ANQGSEA. In nucleotides, the CDR3 is TGCAGCGTTGCGTCCCATAACACCGGGAAGCTGTTTTTT. This codes for CSVASHNTGKLFF.

Note on this clonotype: This clone may be a read error of a much larger clone one base away. J is TRBJ2-3 and V is TRBV28, with 7 bases that match TRBD2. This CDR3 comprises 12 residues. J lost 5 bases, V lost 6 bases, and 2 bases had no gene match. From germline, CDR1 is MDHEN and CDR2 SYDVKM. CDR3 protein: CASRPGGDTQYF. For the CDR3, the DNA is TGTGCCAGCAGGCCGGGGGGAGATACGCAGTATTTT.

This clonotype appeared many times. J is TRBJ1-5 and V is TRBV12-3 or TRBV12-4, with D unclear. The ends were cut back, 7 bases at V and 5 bases at J, with 18 bases in the middle. The CDR3 loop spans 15 amino acids. CDR3 sequence: CASTPGLSFYQPQHF. CDR3 coding DNA: TGTGCCAGCACCCCGGGTTTGAGTTTTTATCAGCCCCAGCATTTT.

In this sample, this clonotype turned up a few times. The chain combines TRBV5-1 with TRBJ2-1; D is perhaps TRBD1 or TRBD2 (5 bases each). In germline, CDR1 is SGHRS, CDR2 YFSETQ. The CDR3 has 16 amino acids. V was pared by 0 bases and J by 4 bases, with 14 bases between. CDR3 protein: CASSLGRDGPYNEQFF. The DNA of the CDR3 is TGCGCCAGCAGCTTGGGCCGGGACGGGCCATACAATGAGCAGTTCTTC.

This clonotype was counted only a few times. The V gene is TRBV15, the J gene TRBJ2-3, with 9 positions matching TRBD2. Germline CDR1 is LNHNV and CDR2 is YYDKDF (reference sequence). The junction had 13 bases not matched to a gene; V was cut back by 3 bases and J by 6 bases. The CDR3 is made up of 17 amino acids. The CDR3 bases are TGTGCCACCAGCAGTCCCAGTCGGGCGGGAGGGGACGATACGCAGTATTTT. As protein: CATSSPSRAGGDDTQYF.

This clonotype was recorded many times. This chain uses TRBV7-6 with TRBJ2-7, with D perhaps matching TRBD1 (7 bases). This CDR3 has 15 amino acids. Germline V gene sequence: CDR1 SGHVS, CDR2 FNYEAQ. Trimming left V 1 base short and J 3 bases short, with 13 bases between. The chain's CDR3 is CASSLEAGGNYEQYF. The CDR3 DNA is TGTGCCAGCAGCTTAGAGGCAGGGGGGAACTACGAGCAGTACTTC.

The rearrangement joins TRBV4-1 to TRBJ1-1; TRBD1 agrees at 10 bases. This CDR3 contains 15 residues. Germline values: CDR1 MGHRA, CDR2 YSYEKL. The ends lost 3 bases at V and 10 bases at J; junction bases unmatched: 11. CDR3 region: CASSQPGQGMPVAFF. The CDR3 bases are TGCGCCAGCAGCCAGCCGGGACAGGGGATGCCTGTAGCTTTCTTT.

Many counts were recorded for this clonotype. The chain is built from TRBV27 and TRBJ2-1; no clear D. Trimming took 1 base from V and 5 from J, leaving 6 bases between them. Germline V gene data show CDR1 as MNHEY and CDR2 as SMNVEV (reference sequence). The CDR3 is 13 residues long. The CDR3 reads CASSLLGNNEQFF. The CDR3 DNA reads TGTGCCAGCAGTTTATTGGGGAACAATGAGCAGTTCTTC.

This clonotype came up many times. The rearrangement uses TRBV10-3 and TRBJ2-3; 7 bases align to TRBD1. CDR1 and CDR2 from the germline V gene are ENHRY and SYGVKD. V shed 6 bases, J shed 3 bases, and the junction held 12 bases outside the gene matches. This CDR3 is 16 amino acids long. This chain's CDR3 is CAISPTGRVRTDTQYF. CDR3 DNA: TGTGCCATCAGCCCGACAGGGAGAGTGAGAACAGATACGCAGTATTTT.

V is TRBV5-1 and J is TRBJ1-1; 7 bases are a match to TRBD1. The CDR3 contains 16 residues. Per germline, CDR1 SGHRS and CDR2 YFSETQ. The V gene end was trimmed by 0 bases and the J gene end by 0 bases; junction bases not matched to a gene: 5. CDR3 nucleotides: TGCGCCAGCAGCTTGGACAGGGGCGAATTGAACACTGAAGCTTTCTTT. It yields the protein CASSLDRGELNTEAFF.

The CDR3 DNA sequence: TGTGCCAGCAGCTTTAGCGAGGTGCAGTTCTTC. It translates to CASSFSEVQFF. The chain couples TRBV7-4 to TRBJ2-1, with TRBD2 as a possible D gene (5 bases). Germline CDR1 reads SGHVT; CDR2 reads SQSDAQ. The CDR3 has 11 residues. Between the trimmed V and J ends, which lost 3 bases and 12 bases, there was a span of 9 bases.

The chain carries TRBV19 and TRBJ2-2; D gene unclear. Germline CDR1 LNHDA, CDR2 SQIVND (reference sequence). The CDR3 covers 14 residues. V was clipped by 7 bases and J by 0 bases, with 9 bases between them. DNA for the CDR3: TGTGCCAGTAATGAGGTCACGAACACCGGGGAGCTGTTTTTT. Translating gives CASNEVTNTGELFF.

About this clonotype itself: Since a much larger clone is just one base distant, this may be a read error. This chain joins TRBV7-6 and TRBJ1-2; D is undetermined. Germline CDR1 reads SGHVS; CDR2 reads FNYEAQ. CDR3 length equals 12 residues. The CDR3 DNA reads as TGTGCCAGCAGCTCCTCCCTAAGTGGCTACGCCTTC. Translating gives CASSSSLSGYAF.

The chain is built from TRBV5-1 and TRBJ2-5; D is perhaps TRBD1 (5 bases). CDR3 size: 14 residues. Trimming shortened V by 1 base and J by 1 base, and 8 bases separated the two germline ends. From germline, CDR1 is SGHRS and CDR2 YFSETQ. The CDR3 DNA follows: TGCGCCAGCAGCTTGAGGGGAAGCCAAGAGACCCAGTACTTC. Its protein product is CASSLRGSQETQYF.

The chain combines TRBV6-5 with TRBJ1-6; TRBD1 aligns across 7 bases. With V trimmed by 0 bases and J by 7 bases, 3 bases remained unmatched. The CDR3 extends over 15 amino acids. CDR1 MNHEY and CDR2 SVGAGI come from the germline V gene. CDR3 DNA: TGTGCCAGCAGTTACTCCGGGACAGCGAATTCACCCCTCCACTTT. It encodes CASSYSGTANSPLHF.

This clonotype was recorded a few times. The chain combines TRBV27 with TRBJ1-5; D remains ambiguous. V was shortened by 0 bases and J by 6 bases, with 18 bases between the two germline ends. The germline V gene encodes CDR1 MNHEY and CDR2 SMNVEV (reference sequence). This CDR3 is built from 17 residues. The CDR3 sequence is CASSLSAGPGGGQPQHF. CDR3 sequence (DNA): TGTGCCAGCAGTTTATCAGCCGGCCCAGGCGGTGGTCAGCCCCAGCATTTT.

With respect to this clonotype: This could be a read error, since a much larger clone is one nucleotide away. The chain is built from TRBV9 and TRBJ2-7; weak D call: TRBD1 (7 bases). Per the germline V gene, CDR1 is SGDLS and CDR2 is YYNGEE. The V gene lost 0 bases and the J gene lost 3 bases, with 10 bases spanning the gap. This CDR3 spans 14 amino acids. CDR3 protein: CASSVAGGNYEQYF. CDR3 DNA sequence: TGTGCCAGCAGCGTAGCAGGGGGGAACTACGAGCAGTACTTC.

The chain couples TRBV6-4 to TRBJ1-5; D not certain. Germline V gene data show CDR1 as MRHNA and CDR2 as SNTAGT. The CDR3 spans 15 residues. V was trimmed by 7 bases and J by 0 bases, leaving 13 bases between them. As DNA, the CDR3 is TGTGCCAGCACTCCGGACTCACATAGCAATCAGCCCCAGCATTTT. Translation gives CASTPDSHSNQPQHF.

DNA of the CDR3: TGTGCCAGCAGCCAAGATGCAGGACGGGAGGCCCAGCATTTT. Amino acids: CASSQDAGREAQHF. The rearrangement uses TRBV4-2 and TRBJ1-5, with D uncertain. V lost 0 bases and J 11 bases, leaving 14 bases between the germline ends. The CDR3 contains 14 residues. Germline V gene sequence: CDR1 LGHNA, CDR2 YNFKEQ.

This clonotype was picked up a small number of times. This chain links TRBV4-2 with TRBJ1-2; weak D call: TRBD1 (6 bases). This CDR3 region has 17 residues. V gave up 0 bases and J gave up 3 bases, with 17 bases separating them. Germline V gives CDR1 LGHNA, CDR2 YNFKEQ. In nucleotides, the CDR3 is TGTGCCAGCAGCCAAGAAGAGTACGGGGGCTTCGACTATGGCTACACCTTC. This encodes CASSQEEYGGFDYGYTF.

The chain employs TRBV25-1 and TRBJ2-1; TRBD1 or TRBD2 may be the D gene (5 bases each). Trimming removed 2 bases at V and 11 bases at J, with 19 bases between. This CDR3 is built from 15 residues. The germline CDR1 and CDR2 sequences are MGHDK and SYGVNS. CDR3 sequence reads: CASSELSTGQWKQFF. DNA of the CDR3: TGTGCCAGCAGTGAACTCTCGACGGGGCAATGGAAGCAGTTCTTC.

This clonotype was found many times. The chain employs TRBV11-2 and TRBJ2-1; TRBD2 might be the D (6 bases). Trimming took 5 bases from V and 7 from J, leaving 21 bases between them. Germline assignment: CDR1 SGHAT and CDR2 FQNNGV. The CDR3 has 16 amino acids. Here the CDR3 reads CASSPSDGGLRNEQFF. In DNA, the CDR3 is TGTGCCAGCAGCCCCAGCGATGGGGGGTTGAGGAATGAGCAGTTCTTC.

J is TRBJ2-7 and V is TRBV10-2; D is perhaps TRBD1 or TRBD2 (6 bases each). V lost 6 bases and J 2 bases, leaving 23 bases between the germline ends. Germline V gene lookup returns CDR1 WSHSY and CDR2 SAAADI. The CDR3 covers 17 residues. CDR3 DNA: TGCGCCAGCAGCGATATATCAGGGGACTTTTTCCCCTACGAGCAGTACTTC. Protein sequence: CASSDISGDFFPYEQYF.

DNA for the CDR3: TGTGCCAGCAGCGTACACGGTGTGAACACTGAAGCTTTCTTT. Translation gives CASSVHGVNTEAFF. The rearrangement uses TRBV9 and TRBJ1-1; the D is unclear. The CDR3 spans 14 residues. CDR1 and CDR2 (germline): SGDLS, YYNGEE. Trimming took 1 base from V and 0 from J, leaving 7 bases between them.